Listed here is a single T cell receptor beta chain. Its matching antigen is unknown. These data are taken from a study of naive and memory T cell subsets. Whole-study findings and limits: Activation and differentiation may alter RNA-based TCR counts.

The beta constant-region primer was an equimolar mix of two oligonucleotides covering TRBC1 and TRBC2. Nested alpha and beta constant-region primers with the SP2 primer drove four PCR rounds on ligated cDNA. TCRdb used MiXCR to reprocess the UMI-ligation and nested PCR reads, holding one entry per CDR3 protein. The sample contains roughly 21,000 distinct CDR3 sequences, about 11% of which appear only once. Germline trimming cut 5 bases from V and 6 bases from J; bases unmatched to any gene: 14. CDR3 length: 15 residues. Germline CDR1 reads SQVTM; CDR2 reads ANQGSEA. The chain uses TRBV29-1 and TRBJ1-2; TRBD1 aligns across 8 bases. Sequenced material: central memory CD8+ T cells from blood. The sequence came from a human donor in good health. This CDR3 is CSVLGQGFYRDGYTF. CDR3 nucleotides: TGCAGCGTTCTTGGACAGGGATTTTATCGGGATGGCTACACCTTC.